This TCR beta chain is drawn from a study of blood T cell repertoires in COVID-19. The CDR3 totals 15 residues. Germline V gives CDR1 LGHNT, CDR2 FRNRAP. Trimming cost V 2 bases and J 6 bases; bases outside gene matches: 5. Measured with immunoSEQ multiplex PCR; TCRdb has only the in-frame clones, and not every one. The sample includes under 140,000 clones, about 72% of them seen just once. Sequenced sample: peripheral blood. The genes are TRBV12-5 and TRBJ2-3; 10 bases line up with TRBD2. The source of this sequence is a woman aged 55-69 years with acute or convalescent COVID-19. As DNA, the CDR3 is TGTGCTAGTGGTTTGTATAGCGGGGGGCGGGATACGCAGTATTTT. Encoded protein: CASGLYSGGRDTQYF.